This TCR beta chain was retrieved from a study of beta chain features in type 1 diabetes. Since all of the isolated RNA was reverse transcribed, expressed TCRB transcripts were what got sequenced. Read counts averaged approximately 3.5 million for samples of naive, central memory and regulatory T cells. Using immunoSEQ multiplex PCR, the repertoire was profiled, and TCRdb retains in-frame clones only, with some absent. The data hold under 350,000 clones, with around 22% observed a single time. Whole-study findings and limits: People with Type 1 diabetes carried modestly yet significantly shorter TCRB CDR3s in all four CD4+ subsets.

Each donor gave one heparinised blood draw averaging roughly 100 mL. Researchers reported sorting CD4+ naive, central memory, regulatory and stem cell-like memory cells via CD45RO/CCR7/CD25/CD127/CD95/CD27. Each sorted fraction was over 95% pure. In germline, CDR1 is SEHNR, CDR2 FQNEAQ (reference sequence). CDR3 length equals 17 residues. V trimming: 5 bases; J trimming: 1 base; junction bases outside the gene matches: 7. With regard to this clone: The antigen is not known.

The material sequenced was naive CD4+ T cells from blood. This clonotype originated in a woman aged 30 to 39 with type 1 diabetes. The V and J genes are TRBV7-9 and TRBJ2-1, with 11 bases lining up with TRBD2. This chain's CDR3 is CASSITSGSPSYNEQFF. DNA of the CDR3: TGTGCCAGCAGCATAACTAGCGGGAGTCCGTCCTACAATGAGCAGTTCTTC. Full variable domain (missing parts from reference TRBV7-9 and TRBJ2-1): DTGVSQNPRHKITKRGQNVTFRCDPISEHNRLYWYRQTLGQGPEFLTYFQNEAQLEKSRLLSDRFSAERPKGSFSTLEIQRTEQGDSAMYLCASSITSGSPSYNEQFFGPGTRLTVL.